This is a list of T cell receptor beta chains from one sample in a study of T cell changes during pregnancy in multiple sclerosis. Assay: immunoSEQ multiplex PCR; the TCRdb copy retains only in-frame clones and omits some. The sample lists more than 80,000 clones, over 80% occurring once. This specimen was PBMCs, taken in the first trimester of pregnancy. These receptors all come from a female donor in good health, serving as a control in a pregnancy study. Some clones in this sample may be carry-over from other donors' samples. CDR3s include the opening cysteine and the closing phenylalanine or tryptophan. A D gene is named only where the DNA matches it firmly. Expanded clones get a size class; other rows say once, few or many, or leave the size out.

TRBV28	TRBJ2-6	.	.	CASSAEPGANVLTF	TGTGCCAGCAGTGCCGAGCCTGGGGCCAACGTCCTGACTTTC
TRBV11-2	TRBJ1-6	.	.	CASSYQGYNSPLHF	TGTGCCAGCAGCTATCAGGGATATAATTCACCCCTCCACTTT
TRBV27	TRBJ1-1	.	.	CASKKGVGLNTEAFF	TGTGCCAGCAAAAAGGGGGTTGGCCTGAACACTGAAGCTTTCTTT
TRBV7-2	TRBJ2-7	.	.	CASSLGPRVRRSSYEQYF	TGTGCCAGCAGCTTAGGTCCTCGGGTCCGGCGCTCCTCCTACGAGCAGTACTTC
TRBV14	TRBJ1-6	.	.	CASSLVGGNSPLHF	TGTGCCAGCAGCCTCGTAGGGGGTAATTCACCCCTCCACTTT
TRBV28	TRBJ1-5	few	TRBD1	CASGPDRGSSQPQHF	TGTGCCAGCGGCCCCGACAGGGGATCGAGTCAGCCCCAGCATTTT
TRBV12-5	TRBJ2-7	.	.	CASGLDSGTYEQYF	TGTGCTAGTGGTTTGGACTCGGGTACCTACGAGCAGTACTTC
TRBV28	TRBJ1-2	.	TRBD1	CASSLGGDRGYGYTF	TGTGCCAGCAGTTTGGGGGGGGACAGGGGATATGGCTACACCTTC
TRBV6-6	TRBJ1-2	.	TRBD1	CASSYSKGNRGYGYTF	TGTGCCAGCAGTTACTCCAAGGGGAACAGGGGCTATGGCTACACCTTC
TRBV19	TRBJ1-2	few	TRBD1	CASSIAGTANYGYTF	TGTGCCAGTAGTATAGCCGGGACAGCAAACTATGGCTACACCTTC
TRBV6-4	TRBJ2-3	.	.	CASSRGAVDTQYF	TGTGCCAGCAGCAGGGGCGCTGTAGATACGCAGTATTTT
TRBV5-1	TRBJ1-1	.	TRBD1	CASSLDRGNTEAFF	TGCGCCAGCAGCTTGGACAGGGGAAACACTGAAGCTTTCTTT
TRBV5-5	TRBJ2-1	.	.	CASSAVGRNEQFF	TGTGCCAGCAGCGCGGTGGGTAGGAATGAGCAGTTCTTC
TRBV10-3	TRBJ1-2	.	TRBD1	CAINPGTGVYNYGYTF	TGTGCCATCAACCCCGGGACAGGGGTATATAACTATGGCTACACCTTC
TRBV4-2	TRBJ2-3	.	.	CASSQLSVASTDTQYF	TGTGCCAGCAGCCAACTAAGCGTCGCAAGCACAGATACGCAGTATTTT
TRBV29-1	TRBJ2-2	.	.	CSVNLEGAYTGELFF	TGCAGCGTGAACCTGGAGGGGGCCTACACCGGGGAGCTGTTTTTT
TRBV29-1	TRBJ1-5	.	TRBD1	CSVTTGTGNQPQHF	TGCAGCGTGACTACCGGGACAGGGAATCAGCCCCAGCATTTT
TRBV7-7	TRBJ2-5	.	TRBD2	CASSLAAGDEETQYF	TGTGCTAGCAGCTTAGCGGCGGGAGATGAAGAGACCCAGTACTTC
TRBV11-2	TRBJ1-2	.	TRBD1	CASSLEKTGGFYGYTF	TGTGCCAGCAGCTTAGAAAAGACAGGGGGCTTCTATGGCTACACCTTC
TRBV6-5	TRBJ2-7	.	TRBD1	CASSYSSGTGGREQYF	TGTGCCAGCAGTTACTCCAGCGGGACAGGGGGCAGGGAGCAGTACTTC
TRBV5-6	TRBJ2-7	.	.	CASSLDLNYERYF	TGTGCCAGCAGCTTGGACCTCAACTACGAGCGGTACTTC
TRBV9	TRBJ2-1	.	TRBD2	CASSVGSGGFREQFF	TGTGCCAGCAGCGTAGGTTCGGGGGGGTTTAGGGAGCAGTTCTTC
TRBV9	TRBJ2-5	.	.	CASSSDPRETQYF	TGTGCCAGCAGCAGCGATCCGAGGGAGACCCAGTACTTC
TRBV6-6	TRBJ1-3	.	TRBD1	CASSSPDRRNTIYF	TGTGCCAGCAGTTCCCCGGACAGGAGAAACACCATATATTTT
TRBV5-4	TRBJ1-3	.	TRBD1	CASSLGQGGSGNTIYF	TGTGCCAGCAGCTTGGGACAGGGAGGCTCTGGAAACACCATATATTTT
TRBV27	TRBJ2-6	few	.	CASSLSRAGANVLTF	TGTGCCAGCAGTTTAAGCAGGGCTGGGGCCAACGTCCTGACTTTC
TRBV5-5	TRBJ1-4	.	.	CASSSRQDLPVGNEKLFF	TGTGCCAGCAGCTCCCGACAGGACCTCCCTGTTGGTAATGAAAAACTGTTTTTT
TRBV18	TRBJ1-6	.	.	CASSPNPGRKLSPLHF	TGTGCCAGCTCACCAAACCCCGGGAGAAAACTATCACCCCTCCACTTT
TRBV4-2	TRBJ2-3	.	TRBD2	CASSQQTSGSFTDTQYF	TGTGCCAGCAGCCAACAGACTAGCGGGAGTTTCACGGATACGCAGTATTTT
TRBV5-1	TRBJ2-1	.	TRBD1	CASSLDRGWSYNEQFF	TGCGCCAGCAGCTTGGACAGGGGTTGGTCCTACAATGAGCAGTTCTTC
TRBV7-9	TRBJ1-4	.	.	CASKSTQGSPNEKLFF	TGTGCCAGCAAGAGTACACAGGGCAGCCCTAATGAAAAACTGTTTTTT
TRBV19	TRBJ1-6	.	.	CASSMGTPNSPLHF	TGTGCCAGTAGTATGGGGACTCCCAATTCACCCCTCCACTTT
TRBV28	TRBJ2-3	.	.	CASSTPVVITDTQYF	TGTGCCAGCAGTACCCCGGTGGTGATAACAGATACGCAGTATTTT
TRBV6-4	TRBJ2-1	.	.	CASSDSGVNEQFF	TGTGCCAGCAGTGACTCAGGGGTGAATGAGCAGTTCTTC
TRBV11-1	TRBJ2-3	.	.	CASKAEGSSLYTQYF	TGTGCCAGCAAGGCGGAGGGATCGTCCCTTTATACGCAGTATTTT
TRBV6-1	TRBJ1-1	.	.	CASSGGGTVAFF	TGTGCCAGCAGTGGGGGGGGGACTGTCGCTTTCTTT
TRBV10-3	TRBJ1-2	.	TRBD1	CAITDLTGRGGYTF	TGTGCCATCACCGACTTGACAGGGCGCGGTGGCTACACCTTC
TRBV6-5	TRBJ2-3	.	TRBD2	CASSPLAGGPDTQYF	TGTGCCAGCAGTCCCCTAGCGGGAGGGCCGGATACGCAGTATTTT
TRBV14	TRBJ2-1	.	TRBD2	CASSWGTTSYNEQFF	TGTGCCAGCAGTTGGGGGACTACCTCCTACAATGAGCAGTTCTTC
TRBV6-5	TRBJ2-7	.	TRBD2	CASSYAASGSYEQYF	TGTGCCAGCAGTTACGCGGCTAGCGGGAGCTACGAGCAGTACTTC
TRBV14	TRBJ2-2	.	TRBD2	CASSSLAGVNTGELFF	TGTGCCAGCAGCTCACTAGCGGGGGTCAACACCGGGGAGCTGTTTTTT
TRBV28	TRBJ2-5	once	.	CASSLSGQSKETQYF	TGTGCCAGCAGTTTGTCGGGACAATCGAAAGAGACCCAGTACTTC
TRBV7-3	TRBJ2-3	.	TRBD2	CATLIRAGGPPTDTQYF	TGTGCCACCCTGATCAGGGCGGGAGGGCCGCCCACAGATACGCAGTATTTT
TRBV7-2	TRBJ2-5	.	TRBD2	CASSWKTSGKETQYF	TGTGCCAGCAGCTGGAAGACTAGCGGGAAAGAGACCCAGTACTTC
TRBV2	TRBJ1-6	.	.	CASSEQGKNSPLHF	TGTGCCAGCAGTGAACAGGGCAAGAATTCACCCCTCCACTTT
TRBV9	TRBJ2-4	.	.	CASSGAKNIQYF	TGTGCCAGCTCGGGAGCCAAAAACATTCAGTACTTC
TRBV5-1	TRBJ1-2	.	TRBD1	CASSTGTGDLYGYTF	TGCGCCAGCAGCACCGGGACAGGGGACTTGTATGGCTACACCTTC